This T cell receptor (beta chain) was sequenced in a study of cytomegalovirus exposure and HLA in healthy donors. Study-wide results and limits: Rarity marked most TCR sequences, yet some public TCRs occurred in many donors. According to a subsequent analysis, TCR clusters identified in the first cohort showed a tendency to co-occur across the roughly 130 validation repertoires.

V was shortened by 0 bases and J by 10 bases, with 19 bases between the two germline ends. Germline V gene lookup returns CDR1 SEHNR and CDR2 FQNEAQ (reference sequence). The CDR3 has 16 amino acids. Donors were drawn from the 120-subject validation cohort, separate from the approximately 700-subject first cohort. With respect to this clone: Its antigen is unidentified.

Sequenced by immunoSEQ multiplex PCR; TCRdb stores in-frame clones only, minus some. The sample holds fewer than 200,000 clones, approximately 81% seen once. This clonotype originated in a man aged 18 to 35 in good health and CMV-seropositive. The chain couples TRBV7-9 to TRBJ2-1; D might be TRBD2 (5 bases). The sequenced material came from PBMCs. CDR3 residues: CASSLASGLARGEQFF. The CDR3 coding sequence is TGTGCCAGCAGCTTAGCGTCCGGGCTAGCCCGAGGCGAGCAGTTCTTC.